This passage covers 20 T cell receptor beta chains from one sample sequenced in a study of human T cells and chemical hapten exposure. TCRdb called the RACE reads again in MiXCR, with one record for every CDR3 protein. The table lists 85,000 to 130,000 distinct CDR3 sequences, 9% to 15% of them singletons. The time point denotes: pre-sensitization, week 0. Treatment given: therapeutic diphenylcyclopropenone sensitization with weekly scalp DPC. Sequencing was performed on whole blood, taken in connection with sensitization to the hapten diphenylcyclopropenone (DPC). The source of these receptors is a woman between 45 and 60 years old with alopecia areata. Some clones in this sample may be carry-over from other donors' samples.

As for this clonotype: The DNA is omitted, as the CDR3 cannot be located on it reliably, and the CDR3 follows TCRdb's listing. The rearrangement joins TRBV4-2 to TRBJ2-2; TRBD2 is the table's D call, not checked against the DNA. The CDR3 spans 15 amino acids, including both terminal residues. Germline V gene data show CDR1 as LGHNA and CDR2 as YNFKEQ. The CDR3 spells CASSSEGRTPGSCFF.

The chain links TRBV29-1 to TRBJ2-7; D unresolved. V dropped 0 bases and J dropped 3 bases, with 15 bases sitting between them. This CDR3 region has 15 residues. Germline CDR1 reads SQVTM; CDR2 reads ANQGSEA. CDR3 in DNA: TGCAGCGTTGAAGACGGTACCGAACACCACTACGAGCAGTACTTC. Its translation is CSVEDGTEHHYEQYF.

The chain employs TRBV6-5 and TRBJ2-7; 12 bases align to TRBD2. Germline CDR1 reads MNHEY; CDR2 reads SVGAGI. V gave up 1 base and J gave up 2 bases; unmatched junction bases: 9. The CDR3 has 18 residues. CDR3 in amino acids: CASSYWGSGLAGPYEQYF. The CDR3 DNA reads as TGTGCCAGCAGTTACTGGGGCAGCGGACTAGCGGGGCCCTACGAGCAGTACTTC.

This clonotype came up a few times. V gene TRBV29-1 combines with J gene TRBJ1-1; TRBD1 is a possible D gene (5 bases). V gave up 6 bases and J gave up 2 bases, with 19 bases separating them. This CDR3 spans 15 amino acids. Germline V lookup: CDR1 SQVTM, CDR2 ANQGSEA. CDR3 amino acids: CSVLERGAGNTEAFF. The CDR3 DNA sequence: TGCAGCGTCCTAGAGCGAGGGGCTGGTAACACTGAAGCTTTCTTT.

The J gene is TRBJ2-1, the V gene TRBV29-1; D is ambiguous. This CDR3 comprises 11 residues. V was shortened by 4 bases and J by 9 bases, with 10 bases between the two germline ends. Germline CDR1 reads SQVTM; CDR2 reads ANQGSEA. The CDR3 sequence is CSVAETPEQFF. CDR3 sequence (DNA): TGCAGCGTTGCAGAGACTCCTGAGCAGTTCTTC.

The chain links TRBV4-3 to TRBJ2-2, with TRBD1 matching over 7 bases. CDR3 length equals 14 residues. Germline trimming cut 3 bases from V and 6 bases from J; bases unmatched to any gene: 4. Looked up from germline, CDR1 is LGHNA and CDR2 is YSLEER. The CDR3 region has the DNA TGCGCCAGCAGCCACGGACAGGAATCCGGGGAGCTGTTTTTT. Protein product: CASSHGQESGELFF.

V gene TRBV29-1 combines with J gene TRBJ2-5; possible D gene TRBD2, 6 bases. V was pared by 2 bases and J by 8 bases, with 18 bases between. Germline-derived CDR1 and CDR2 are SQVTM and ANQGSEA. The CDR3 consists of 14 residues. The DNA for the CDR3 is TGCAGCGTTGAATATACTAGCCGGGACCGCACCCAGTACTTC. It codes for CSVEYTSRDRTQYF.

The V call is TRBV7-2, the J call TRBJ2-2, with D uncertain. V lost 3 bases, J lost 7 bases, and 9 bases lay in between. The CDR3 is made up of 13 amino acids. Germline loops: CDR1 SGHTA, CDR2 FQGNSA. CDR3 coding DNA: TGTGCCAGCAGCTTTACTTATAACGGGGAGCTGTTTTTT. This encodes CASSFTYNGELFF.

This clonotype was seen a handful of times. This chain links TRBV5-1 with TRBJ2-5; D perhaps matches TRBD1 (6 bases). Trimming took off 1 base at V and 0 bases at J, with 10 bases between the two ends. The germline gives CDR1 SGHRS, CDR2 YFSETQ. This CDR3 is built from 15 residues. The CDR3 nucleotides are TGCGCCAGCAGCTTGTTTGGACAGCACCAAGAGACCCAGTACTTC. Translated, it gives CASSLFGQHQETQYF.

The V gene is TRBV28, the J gene TRBJ1-2; D may be TRBD1 (6 bases). Trimming shortened V by 4 bases and J by 6 bases, and 18 bases separated the two germline ends. CDR1 is MDHEN, CDR2 SYDVKM, per germline. The CDR3 is made up of 15 amino acids. CDR3 residues: CASSSPGGGSNGYTF. The CDR3 nucleotides are TGTGCCAGCAGTTCCCCGGGGGGCGGGTCGAATGGCTACACCTTC.

This clonotype has just a few counts. The V gene is TRBV5-1, the J gene TRBJ2-3; D is perhaps TRBD1 or TRBD2 (5 bases each). Trimming took off 2 bases at V and 0 bases at J, with 13 bases between the two ends. The CDR3 totals 16 residues. Germline CDR1 reads SGHRS; CDR2 reads YFSETQ. Here the CDR3 reads CASSLVPGRSTDTQYF. The CDR3 DNA sequence: TGCGCCAGCAGCTTAGTTCCGGGACGTAGCACAGATACGCAGTATTTT.

There are many counts of this clonotype. This chain links TRBV18 with TRBJ2-6; TRBD2 aligns across 7 bases. Germline lookup yields CDR1 KGHSH and CDR2 LQKENI. The CDR3 is 17 residues long. V lost 4 bases to trimming and J lost 3 bases; unmatched junction nucleotides: 9. The DNA of the CDR3 is TGTGCCAGCTCACAGGGACTACCTCCGAATGGGGCCAACGTCCTGACTTTC. This encodes CASSQGLPPNGANVLTF.

This clonotype occurred many times. V gene TRBV11-2 combines with J gene TRBJ2-2; 7 nucleotides align to TRBD1. This CDR3 spans 15 amino acids. The V gene's germline CDR1 is SGHAT and CDR2 FQNNGV. J gave up 5 bases and V 2 bases, and 5 bases lay outside the gene matches. The CDR3 region is CASSLIGGATGELFF. The CDR3 DNA is TGTGCCAGCAGCTTAATAGGGGGCGCAACCGGGGAGCTGTTTTTT.

This clonotype appeared a few times. The rearrangement uses TRBV27 and TRBJ2-1; 10 bases map to TRBD2. The junction had 4 bases not matched to a gene; V was cut back by 2 bases and J by 6 bases. The CDR3 is made up of 15 amino acids. Germline lookup yields CDR1 MNHEY and CDR2 SMNVEV (reference sequence). The CDR3 nucleotides are TGTGCCAGCAGTTTAAAGCGGGGGGGCCTCAATGAGCAGTTCTTC. It encodes CASSLKRGGLNEQFF.

The rearrangement joins TRBV7-9 to TRBJ1-1; D remains ambiguous. V was shortened by 2 bases and J by 5 bases, with 12 bases between the two germline ends. Germline lookup yields CDR1 SEHNR and CDR2 FQNEAQ (reference sequence). The CDR3 covers 14 residues. The CDR3 protein is CASSLPYGRTEAFF. The CDR3, as DNA: TGTGCCAGCAGCTTACCCTATGGGCGGACTGAAGCTTTCTTT. The whole variable domain, filled in from reference TRBV7-9 and TRBJ1-1, reads DTGVSQNPRHKITKRGQNVTFRCDPISEHNRLYWYRQTLGQGPEFLTYFQNEAQLEKSRLLSDRFSAERPKGSFSTLEIQRTEQGDSAMYLCASSLPYGRTEAFFGQGTRLTVV.

In this sample, this clonotype turned up a few times. The J gene is TRBJ1-2, the V gene TRBV28; TRBD1 matches at 10 bases. The CDR3 is 13 residues long. V was clipped by 6 bases and J by 3 bases; unmatched bases: 1. Germline values: CDR1 MDHEN, CDR2 SYDVKM. The CDR3 region is CASRGTGDYGYTF. The CDR3 DNA sequence: TGTGCCAGCAGAGGGACAGGGGACTATGGCTACACCTTC.

The rearrangement uses TRBV4-2 and TRBJ1-2; D not resolved. Germline CDR1 reads LGHNA; CDR2 reads YNFKEQ. There are 15 residues in the CDR3. Trimming pared 0 bases from V and 4 bases from J, leaving 12 bases between. CDR3 protein: CASSQDNVGSYGYTF. Written as DNA, the CDR3 is TGTGCCAGCAGCCAAGATAATGTGGGGTCCTATGGCTACACCTTC.

This clonotype turned up a few times. The gene calls are TRBV28 and TRBJ2-7; TRBD1 aligns across 7 bases. Looked up from germline, CDR1 is MDHEN and CDR2 is SYDVKM. J was trimmed by 2 bases and V by 2 bases; bases with no gene match: 6. The CDR3 length is 15 residues. The CDR3 is CASSLIGTDTYEQYF. Written as DNA, the CDR3 is TGTGCCAGCAGTTTAATCGGGACAGACACCTACGAGCAGTACTTC.

This clonotype was counted a few times. The CDR3 DNA follows: TGTGCCAGCAGCCTGGTGGGAGATACGCAGTATTTT. Translation gives CASSLVGDTQYF. The gene calls are TRBV7-8 and TRBJ2-3, with D unresolved. The CDR3 extends over 12 amino acids. Per germline, CDR1 SGHVS and CDR2 FQNEAQ. V dropped 5 bases and J dropped 5 bases, with 8 bases sitting between them. Combining the CDR3 with reference TRBV7-8 and TRBJ2-3 gives the whole variable domain GAGVSQSPRYKVAKRGQDVALRCDPISGHVSLFWYQQALGQGPEFLTYFQNEAQLDKSGLPSDRFFAERPEGSVSTLKIQRTQQEDSAVYLCASSLVGDTQYFGPGTRLTVL.

This clonotype was seen repeatedly, ten times or more. This chain joins TRBV28 and TRBJ1-2; D is perhaps TRBD1 (5 bases). Trimming shortened V by 3 bases and J by 6 bases, and 20 bases separated the two germline ends. CDR3 length equals 16 residues. Germline V gene data show CDR1 as MDHEN and CDR2 as SYDVKM. CDR3 sequence reads: CASSFPHEVGDDGYTF. DNA for the CDR3: TGTGCCAGCAGTTTTCCCCATGAAGTAGGGGATGATGGCTACACCTTC.